Presented here are 25 T cell receptor beta chains from one specimen sequenced in a study of T-cell memory formation after mild COVID-19. TCRdb called the 5' RACE reads again in MiXCR, with one record for every CDR3 protein. Of about 400,000 distinct CDR3 sequences detected, 15% to 20% appear once; the ten largest clones hold about 22%. Sequenced: PBMCs or a T cell subset sorted from them (not recorded which). The receptors here all came from a man between 18 and 29 years old who had mild COVID-19 (a few samples of this study predate the infection). Cell type and time point are not known.

The genes are TRBV7-8 and TRBJ2-3; D perhaps matches TRBD1 (5 bases). Germline-derived CDR1 and CDR2 are SGHVS and FQNEAQ. V was shortened by 6 bases and J by 2 bases, with 15 bases between the two germline ends. The length of the CDR3 is 15 residues. The CDR3 here is CASSPLGALTDTQYF. The CDR3, as DNA: TGTGCCAGCAGTCCTCTAGGGGCCCTCACAGATACGCAGTATTTT.

In DNA, the CDR3 is TGTGCCAGCAGTAGAACAGGGTACGAGCAGTACTTC. It specifies CASSRTGYEQYF. This sequence joins TRBV6-6 and TRBJ2-7; tentatively, D is TRBD1 (6 bases). Germline values: CDR1 MNHNY, CDR2 SVGAGI (reference sequence). The CDR3 has 12 residues. Trimming stripped 5 bases from V and 4 bases from J, with 9 bases between.

CDR3 coding DNA: TGTGCCAGCAGTAGGATGGGCTCAATAGAAAAACTGTTTTTT. Protein product: CASSRMGSIEKLFF. The chain recombines TRBV12-3 or TRBV12-4 with TRBJ1-4; D uncertain. The CDR3 contains 14 residues. With 5 bases removed from V and 8 bases from J, the gap between germline ends came to 15 bases.

This clonotype has a handful of counts. The chain combines TRBV12-3 or TRBV12-4 with TRBJ1-2, with 9 bases aligning to TRBD1. V shed 2 bases, J shed 0 bases, and the junction held 4 bases outside the gene matches. CDR3 length equals 16 residues. CDR3 DNA sequence: TGTGCCAGCAGTTTACACAGGGGGCGAGCTAACTATGGCTACACCTTC. Amino acid sequence: CASSLHRGRANYGYTF.

This clonotype was counted many times. V is TRBV7-6 and J is TRBJ2-1; 7 nucleotides line up with TRBD1. Germline V gives CDR1 SGHVS, CDR2 FNYEAQ. This CDR3 region has 15 residues. Trimming removed 1 base from V and 3 bases from J; junction bases left unmatched: 3. CDR3 region: CASSLGGQHYNEQFF. The CDR3 nucleotides are TGTGCCAGCAGCTTAGGGGGACAGCACTACAATGAGCAGTTCTTC.

This clonotype was seen more than once but under ten times. The V call is TRBV6-5, the J call TRBJ2-1, with D maybe TRBD2 (5 bases). CDR3 length equals 13 residues. Germline lookup yields CDR1 MNHEY and CDR2 SVGAGI. V was trimmed by 5 bases and J by 6 bases, leaving 11 bases between them. CDR3 sequence reads: CASSRPEGNEQFF. The CDR3 nucleotides read TGTGCCAGCAGTCGCCCCGAGGGCAATGAGCAGTTCTTC.

This clonotype has only a few counts. This sequence joins TRBV5-4 and TRBJ2-5; a possible D gene is TRBD2 (6 bases). This CDR3 region has 15 residues. Germline values: CDR1 SGHNT, CDR2 YYREEE (reference sequence). V was cut by 4 bases and J by 2 bases, with 15 bases left in between. CDR3 in DNA: TGTGCCAGCAGCCCCACGGGGGTCGGACAAGAGACCCAGTACTTC. It translates to CASSPTGVGQETQYF.

This clonotype has just a few counts. This chain links TRBV5-1 with TRBJ1-2; 8 bases line up with TRBD1. The CDR3 extends over 14 amino acids. Unmatched junction bases numbered 13, after V lost 4 bases and J lost 11 bases. Germline V CDR1 and CDR2: SGHRS, YFSETQ. The CDR3 DNA reads as TGCGCCAGCAGCCAGTACAGGGGGGGTCATCAGTACACCTTC. Its protein product is CASSQYRGGHQYTF.

This clonotype has more than one count but fewer than ten. This rearrangement joins TRBV13 to TRBJ2-4; D ambiguous. CDR1 and CDR2 (germline): PRHDT, FYEKMQ (reference sequence). V gave up 4 bases and J gave up 0 bases, with 10 bases separating them. The CDR3 consists of 15 residues. CDR3 nucleotide sequence: TGTGCCAGCAGCTCTACCCAGATAGCCAAAAACATTCAGTACTTC. Translation: CASSSTQIAKNIQYF.

In its sample, this clonotype was seen a few times. The chain has TRBV12-3 or TRBV12-4 and TRBJ2-3; TRBD1 aligns across 9 bases. V lost 2 bases and J lost 2; bases outside the gene matches: 2. The CDR3 covers 15 residues. This CDR3 is CASSLRDRVTDTQYF. The CDR3 nucleotides read TGTGCCAGCAGTTTACGGGACAGGGTCACAGATACGCAGTATTTT.

This clonotype has at least ten counts. This chain connects TRBV20-1 to TRBJ2-1; TRBD2 matches at 10 bases. V was pared by 6 bases and J by 9 bases, with 11 bases of the junction left unmatched. CDR3 length: 14 residues. The germline V gene has CDR1 DFQATT and CDR2 SNEGSKA (reference sequence). Written as DNA, the CDR3 is TGCAGTGCCGACATAGCGGGGGGATCGGGTGAGCAGTTCTTC. Amino acid sequence: CSADIAGGSGEQFF.

This rearrangement joins TRBV20-1 to TRBJ2-3; tentative D call: TRBD1 (6 bases). The CDR3 is 14 residues long. V lost 0 bases and J lost 0, with 7 bases in between. CDR1 and CDR2 (germline): DFQATT, SNEGSKA (reference sequence). In DNA, the CDR3 is TGCAGTGCTAGAGATAGGGGGAGCACAGATACGCAGTATTTT. It is translated as CSARDRGSTDTQYF.

The chain couples TRBV23-1 to TRBJ2-1; D tentatively fits TRBD1 or TRBD2 (5 bases each). TRBV23-1 is an ORF, with its function uncertain. This CDR3 has 16 residues. V was trimmed by 7 bases and J by 0 bases, leaving 16 bases between them. The CDR3, as DNA: TGCGCCAGCACTGGGCCGGGGACGGGCTCCTACAATGAGCAGTTCTTC. This sequence encodes CASTGPGTGSYNEQFF.

This clonotype was found a few times. The J gene is TRBJ2-2, the V gene TRBV21-1; the table's D call, TRBD1, was not checked against the DNA. TRBV21-1 is listed as a pseudogene. The CDR3 runs 15 residues. DNA of the CDR3: TGTGCCAGCAGCACCGGGTTTCAGAACACCGGGGAGCTGTTTTTT. It translates to CASSTGFQNTGELFF.

J is TRBJ1-2 and V is TRBV7-2; 8 bases map to TRBD1. Germline trimming cut 7 bases from V and 4 bases from J; bases unmatched to any gene: 8. The CDR3 contains 14 residues. The germline V gene encodes CDR1 SGHTA and CDR2 FQGNSA. CDR3 sequence (DNA): TGTGCCAGCATACAACAGGGGGGACTCTATGGCTACACCTTC. This codes for CASIQQGGLYGYTF.

The chain recombines TRBV25-1 with TRBJ1-2, with a possible D match to TRBD1 (5 bases). Looked up from germline, CDR1 is MGHDK and CDR2 is SYGVNS. CDR3 length: 15 amino acids. With 3 bases removed from V and 5 bases from J, the gap between germline ends came to 16 bases. The CDR3 DNA is TGTGCCAGCAGTGACCCCCGGACGGACACTTATGGCTACACCTTC. Protein: CASSDPRTDTYGYTF.

This clonotype was seen a few times. The V gene is TRBV7-2, the J gene TRBJ2-1, with D possibly TRBD1 on 5 matching bases. V was clipped by 0 bases and J by 9 bases, with 9 bases between them. There are 13 residues in the CDR3. CDR1 is SGHTA, CDR2 FQGNSA, per germline. In DNA, the CDR3 is TGTGCCAGCAGCTTAGCTAGTCAGGGTGAGCAGTTCTTC. Its protein product is CASSLASQGEQFF.

This clonotype was observed a handful of times. The chain has TRBV6-6 and TRBJ2-7; TRBD1 matches at 11 bases. There are 15 residues in the CDR3. CDR1 MNHNY and CDR2 SVGAGI come from the germline V gene (reference sequence). The trim removed 6 bases at V and 5 bases at J, leaving 9 bases unmatched. The CDR3 DNA is TGTGCCAGCAGCTGGGGACAGGGGGAGAAAAACGAGCAGTACGTC. It encodes CASSWGQGEKNEQYV.

The chain uses TRBV12-3 or TRBV12-4 and TRBJ1-1; perhaps TRBD1 as D (5 bases). The CDR3 is 11 amino acids. V shed 4 bases and J shed 11 bases, with 11 bases lying between them. The CDR3 sequence: CASSWGQRAFF. In DNA form, the CDR3 reads TGTGCCAGCAGTTGGGGCCAAAGGGCTTTCTTT.

In this sample, this clonotype turned up a few times. The chain joins TRBV11-2 to TRBJ1-4; no clear D gene. V dropped 6 bases and J dropped 7 bases, with 12 bases sitting between them. Germline CDR1 and CDR2: SGHAT and FQNNGV. The CDR3 runs to 13 residues. CDR3 protein: CASSDSGGEKLFF. For the CDR3, the DNA is TGTGCCAGCAGTGACTCGGGAGGTGAAAAACTGTTTTTT.

V and J are TRBV29-1 and TRBJ1-4; D unresolved. Germline V gene lookup returns CDR1 SQVTM and CDR2 ANQGSEA. This CDR3 region has 12 residues. V shed 5 bases and J shed 5 bases, with 9 bases lying between them. The CDR3 bases are TGCAGCGTTTCATGGAGGAATGAAAAACTGTTTTTT. This translates into CSVSWRNEKLFF.

This clonotype was picked up many times. V and J are TRBV5-1 and TRBJ1-1; D ambiguous. This CDR3 is built from 12 residues. Trimming left V 2 bases short and J 1 base short, with 3 bases between. Germline CDR1 reads SGHRS; CDR2 reads YFSETQ. The CDR3 nucleotides are TGCGCCAGCAGCTTTGAGAACACTGAAGCTTTCTTT. Translating it yields CASSFENTEAFF. Full variable domain (outside the CDR3, taken from reference TRBV5-1 and TRBJ1-1): KAGVTQTPRYLIKTRGQQVTLSCSPISGHRSVSWYQQTPGQGLQFLFEYFSETQRNKGNFPGRFSGRQFSNSRSEMNVSTLELGDSALYLCASSFENTEAFFGQGTRLTVV.

With regard to this clonotype: A read error is possible here, since a much larger clone lies one base away. The chain recombines TRBV7-6 with TRBJ2-1; D might be TRBD1 (5 bases). This CDR3 has 15 residues. CDR1 is SGHVS and CDR2 is FNYEAQ in the germline V gene. The CDR3 is CATSLSGFGNNEQFF. CDR3 DNA sequence: TGTGCCACCAGCCTATCAGGGTTCGGCAACAATGAGCAGTTCTTC. Together with reference TRBV7-6 and TRBJ2-1, the CDR3 gives the full variable domain: GAGVSQSPRYKVTKRGQDVALRCDPISGHVSLYWYRQALGQGPEFLTYFNYEAQQDKSGLPNDRFSAERPEGSISTLTIQRTEQRDSAMYRCATSLSGFGNNEQFFGPGTRLTVL.

The table lists this clonotype with many counts. CDR3 DNA: TGTGCCAGCAGTTCTTGGCTGGGGGACGAGCAGTACGTC. As protein: CASSSWLGDEQYV. This chain joins TRBV12-3 or TRBV12-4 and TRBJ2-7, with D perhaps being TRBD1 or TRBD2 (5 bases each). The V end lost 4 bases, the J end lost 5 bases, and 12 bases lay between the germline ends. The CDR3 totals 13 residues.

This clonotype was counted between two and nine times. CDR3: CASSRQASGNTEAFF. The CDR3 DNA reads as TGTGCCAGCAGCCGACAGGCGTCGGGGAACACTGAAGCTTTCTTT. The rearrangement uses TRBV6-5 and TRBJ1-1; maybe TRBD1 (6 bases). There are 15 residues in the CDR3. CDR1 is MNHEY and CDR2 is SVGAGI in the germline V gene. Trimming cost V 6 bases and J 1 base, with 15 bases left between them.